These T cell receptor beta chains were read from a single sample in a study of PD-1 blockade in mismatch repair-deficient tumors. Here immunoSEQ multiplex PCR was the method, and the copy in TCRdb shows in-frame clones only, minus some. The profile shows approximately 50,000 clones, 78% of them singletons. The sequencing here drew on peripheral blood, taken 4 weeks after starting pembrolizumab. The receptors come from an adult with mismatch repair-deficient cancer. Both conserved end residues are part of each CDR3. The D gene is left open where the match is weak. Size is omitted from some rows. Given values are once, few, many or a class for expanded clones.

D gene: -; J gene: TRBJ1-1; clone size: -; V gene: TRBV15; CDR3 protein: CATSRDHGIPAEAFF; CDR3 DNA: TGTGCCACCAGCAGAGATCACGGTATTCCGGCTGAAGCTTTCTTT
D gene: TRBD1; J gene: TRBJ2-1; clone size: once; V gene: TRBV10-2; CDR3 protein: CASSEMGDREFF; CDR3 DNA: TGCGCCAGCAGTGAGATGGGAGACAGGGAATTCTTC
D gene: -; J gene: TRBJ1-5; clone size: few; V gene: TRBV28; CDR3 protein: CASGSSNQPQHF; CDR3 DNA: TGTGCTTCGGGGAGTAGCAATCAGCCCCAGCATTTT
D gene: -; J gene: TRBJ2-7; clone size: -; V gene: TRBV29-1; CDR3 protein: CSVGGLVGNYEQYF; CDR3 DNA: TGCAGCGTTGGCGGTTTAGTGGGAAACTACGAGCAGTACTTC
D gene: -; J gene: TRBJ2-7; clone size: few; V gene: TRBV20-1; CDR3 protein: CSIEGDHEQYF; CDR3 DNA: TGCAGCATAGAAGGAGACCACGAGCAGTACTTC
D gene: -; J gene: TRBJ1-1; clone size: once; V gene: TRBV5-1; CDR3 protein: CASNPLPGGNTEAFF; CDR3 DNA: TGCGCCAGCAACCCCCTCCCGGGGGGGAACACTGAAGCTTTCTTT
D gene: -; J gene: TRBJ2-5; clone size: -; V gene: TRBV7-6; CDR3 protein: CASSLEGGLFSQETQYF; CDR3 DNA: TGTGCCAGCAGCTTAGAGGGGGGACTCTTTAGCCAAGAGACCCAGTACTTC
D gene: TRBD2; J gene: TRBJ2-7; clone size: -; V gene: TRBV5-4; CDR3 protein: CAMGGLAVYEQYF; CDR3 DNA: TGTGCCATGGGGGGACTAGCGGTATACGAGCAGTACTTC
D gene: -; J gene: TRBJ2-7; clone size: -; V gene: TRBV6-6; CDR3 protein: CASSSTLLLDEQYF; CDR3 DNA: TGTGCCAGCAGTTCCACCCTCTTACTAGACGAGCAGTACTTC
D gene: -; J gene: TRBJ1-5; clone size: -; V gene: TRBV15; CDR3 protein: CATSGHNSNQPQHF; CDR3 DNA: TGTGCCACCAGCGGTCACAATAGCAATCAGCCCCAGCATTTT
D gene: TRBD1; J gene: TRBJ1-2; clone size: -; V gene: TRBV6-5; CDR3 protein: CASTQTGDYGYTF; CDR3 DNA: TGTGCCAGTACACAGACAGGGGACTATGGCTACACCTTC
D gene: TRBD1; J gene: TRBJ1-2; clone size: -; V gene: TRBV11-2; CDR3 protein: CASTGEDRINYGYTF; CDR3 DNA: TGTGCCAGCACCGGGGAGGACAGGATTAACTATGGCTACACCTTC
D gene: -; J gene: TRBJ2-5; clone size: -; V gene: TRBV5-4; CDR3 protein: CASSLGSTQETQYF; CDR3 DNA: TGTGCCAGCAGCTTGGGCTCTACCCAAGAGACCCAGTACTTC
D gene: -; J gene: TRBJ2-7; clone size: medium-sized; V gene: TRBV14; CDR3 protein: CASSPAGGGYEQYF; CDR3 DNA: TGTGCCAGCAGCCCGGCGGGCGGCGGCTACGAGCAGTACTTC
D gene: -; J gene: TRBJ2-3; clone size: -; V gene: TRBV6-5; CDR3 protein: CASSTRGTDTQYF; CDR3 DNA: TGTGCCAGCAGTACAAGAGGCACAGATACGCAGTATTTT
D gene: -; J gene: TRBJ1-3; clone size: -; V gene: TRBV6-5; CDR3 protein: CASSLRASGNTIYF; CDR3 DNA: TGTGCCAGCAGCCTCAGAGCCTCTGGAAACACCATATATTTT
D gene: -; J gene: TRBJ2-7; clone size: -; V gene: TRBV5-4; CDR3 protein: CASRGGTDYYEQYF; CDR3 DNA: TGTGCCAGCAGAGGTGGGACGGATTACTACGAGCAGTACTTC
D gene: -; J gene: TRBJ1-5; clone size: -; V gene: TRBV10-2; CDR3 protein: CASSEGLGYQAQHF; CDR3 DNA: TGCGCCAGCAGTGAAGGGTTGGGATATCAGGCCCAGCATTTT
D gene: TRBD2; J gene: TRBJ2-7; clone size: -; V gene: TRBV7-9; CDR3 protein: CASSLVSGRADYEQYF; CDR3 DNA: TGTGCCAGCAGCTTAGTGAGCGGGAGGGCCGACTACGAGCAGTACTTC
D gene: -; J gene: TRBJ1-2; clone size: -; V gene: TRBV14; CDR3 protein: CASSQDRQSIYGYTF; CDR3 DNA: TGTGCCAGCAGCCAAGATCGGCAGTCGATCTATGGCTACACCTTC
D gene: TRBD1; J gene: TRBJ2-7; clone size: once; V gene: TRBV6-1; CDR3 protein: CASSERWDRGGEQYF; CDR3 DNA: TGTGCCAGCAGTGAAAGGTGGGACAGGGGAGGCGAGCAGTACTTC
D gene: TRBD2; J gene: TRBJ2-1; clone size: -; V gene: TRBV6-5; CDR3 protein: CASSYIGGSSYNEQFF; CDR3 DNA: TGTGCCAGCAGTTATATCGGCGGGAGCTCCTACAATGAGCAGTTCTTC
D gene: TRBD2; J gene: TRBJ2-7; clone size: -; V gene: TRBV7-2; CDR3 protein: CASSISSGSIYEQYF; CDR3 DNA: TGTGCCAGCAGTATCTCTAGCGGGAGCATCTACGAGCAGTACTTC
D gene: -; J gene: TRBJ2-7; clone size: once; V gene: TRBV5-1; CDR3 protein: CASSLDGGGYEQYF; CDR3 DNA: TGCGCCAGCAGCTTAGATGGAGGGGGCTACGAGCAGTACTTC
D gene: TRBD2; J gene: TRBJ2-1; clone size: -; V gene: TRBV2; CDR3 protein: CASSPSGGRYNEQFF; CDR3 DNA: TGTGCCAGCAGCCCTAGCGGAGGCAGGTACAATGAGCAGTTCTTC
D gene: -; J gene: TRBJ2-7; clone size: few; V gene: TRBV30; CDR3 protein: CAWSIGYEQYF; CDR3 DNA: TGTGCCTGGAGTATTGGCTACGAGCAGTACTTC